The 29 T cell receptor beta chains reported below all come from one sample, sequenced in a study of shared T cell receptors in the human thymus. Produced via immunoSEQ multiplex PCR; TCRdb's table is partial and in-frame only. The data contain hundreds of thousands of clones, approximately 80% of them seen just once; the ten biggest clones take up 0.013%. These data were also reused for a study on human thymus T cells.

The sample consisted of thymocytes. These receptors all stem from a boy less than two years old with a congenital heart defect.

This sequence joins TRBV29-1 and TRBJ1-5, with D possibly being TRBD1 (5 bases). CDR3 length equals 14 residues. Germline V gene sequence: CDR1 SQVTM, CDR2 ANQGSEA. Trimming stripped 6 bases from V and 0 bases from J, with 12 bases between. In DNA, the CDR3 is TGCAGCGTCTTCGACAGTTATAGCAATCAGCCCCAGCATTTT. Translated: CSVFDSYSNQPQHF.

The rearrangement uses TRBV30 and TRBJ2-4; D unclear. V was pared by 0 bases and J by 2 bases, with 11 bases between. Germline values: CDR1 GTSNPN, CDR2 SVGIG (reference sequence). CDR3 size: 15 residues. The CDR3 nucleotides are TGTGCCTGGAGTGTACGACAATGGACCAAAAACATTCAGTACTTC. Its protein is CAWSVRQWTKNIQYF.

The chain carries TRBV28 and TRBJ2-7, with D possibly TRBD2 on 6 matching bases. Germline CDR1 and CDR2: MDHEN and SYDVKM. V gave up 5 bases and J gave up 0 bases, with 20 bases separating them. The CDR3 extends over 17 amino acids. CDR3 in amino acids: CASSPQSGGSSSYEQYF. CDR3 nucleotides: TGTGCCAGCAGTCCCCAAAGTGGGGGGTCAAGCTCCTACGAGCAGTACTTC. Full variable domain (outside the CDR3, taken from reference TRBV28 and TRBJ2-7): DVKVTQSSRYLVKRTGEKVFLECVQDMDHENMFWYRQDPGLGLRLIYFSYDVKMKEKGDIPEGYSVSREKKERFSLILESASTNQTSMYLCASSPQSGGSSSYEQYFGPGTRLTVT.

The chain has TRBV5-1 and TRBJ1-4; no reliable D call. CDR1 is SGHRS, CDR2 YFSETQ, per germline. The length of the CDR3 is 14 residues. Trimming took off 5 bases at V and 8 bases at J, with 16 bases between the two ends. The CDR3 region has the DNA TGCGCCAGCAGGCAGGCGGGTGGACTGGAAAAACTGTTTTTT. Encoded protein: CASRQAGGLEKLFF.

The genes are TRBV11-3 and TRBJ1-2; tentatively, D is TRBD1 (5 bases). The germline V gene encodes CDR1 SGHNT and CDR2 YENEEA. V was pared by 2 bases and J by 3 bases, with 13 bases between. The CDR3 runs 15 residues. CDR3: CASSLNGSGDYGYTF. The CDR3 bases are TGTGCCAGCAGCTTAAATGGTTCGGGGGACTATGGCTACACCTTC.

V and J are TRBV7-6 and TRBJ2-2, with TRBD2 matching over 12 bases. V dropped 5 bases and J dropped 5; count of bases not matched to a gene: 12. CDR3 length: 18 residues. Germline V lookup: CDR1 SGHVS, CDR2 FNYEAQ. For the CDR3, the DNA is TGTGCCAGCAGCAGAAAACTAGCGGGAGGAGGTCTAACCGGGGAGCTGTTTTTT. This encodes CASSRKLAGGGLTGELFF.

The genes are TRBV4-3 and TRBJ2-5, with 14 nucleotides matching TRBD2. There are 18 residues in the CDR3. Trimming removed 3 bases from V and 2 bases from J; junction bases left unmatched: 8. CDR1 is LGHNA and CDR2 is YSLEER in the germline V gene. CDR3 protein: CASSQGGLAGEWQETQYF. The CDR3 DNA reads TGCGCCAGCAGCCAGGGGGGACTAGCGGGAGAGTGGCAAGAGACCCAGTACTTC.

The chain couples TRBV6-5 to TRBJ2-7; possibly TRBD2 for D (5 bases). CDR1 and CDR2 (germline): MNHEY, SVGAGI. Trimming left V 5 bases short and J 2 bases short, with 16 bases between. CDR3 length: 15 residues. Written as DNA, the CDR3 is TGTGCCAGCAGTCGGGGAGAACTAGTCCCCTACGAGCAGTACTTC. Protein product: CASSRGELVPYEQYF.

As concerns this clone: One end of the junction fails to match germline, which may point to a read error. The V call is TRBV6-6, the J call TRBJ2-1; D uncertain. This CDR3 region has 12 residues. Germline loops: CDR1 MNHNY, CDR2 SVGAGI (reference sequence). In DNA, the CDR3 is TGTGCCAGCAGTTTTTACCTCCCATTCAGGATCTTC. Its protein is CASSFYLPFRIF.

This chain uses TRBV11-1 with TRBJ2-5, with TRBD2 identical over 11 bases. The CDR3 extends over 14 amino acids. Trimming took 5 bases from V and 2 from J; bases not matched to a gene: 1. The V gene's germline CDR1 is SGHAT and CDR2 FQDESV (reference sequence). The CDR3 region is CASSRLAGQETQYF. The CDR3 coding sequence is TGTGCCAGCAGCCGACTAGCGGGACAAGAGACCCAGTACTTC.

This chain joins TRBV6-1 and TRBJ2-4; the match to TRBD1 covers 9 bases. Germline loops: CDR1 MNHNS, CDR2 SASEGT. After removal of 6 bases from V and 4 bases from J, the junction contained 10 bases not matched to a gene. CDR3 length: 16 residues. The CDR3 DNA follows: TGTGCCAGCAGGGAACACAGGGGGCTCAAGAAAAACATTCAGTACTTC. It encodes CASREHRGLKKNIQYF.

The chain recombines TRBV19 with TRBJ1-2; D is perhaps TRBD1 (6 bases). Germline-derived CDR1 and CDR2 are LNHDA and SQIVND (reference sequence). V gave up 7 bases and J gave up 0 bases, with 21 bases separating them. This CDR3 comprises 17 residues. CDR3 DNA: TGTGCCAGTACCCGACGACAGGAGCCGTACTCTAACTATGGCTACACCTTC. It yields the protein CASTRRQEPYSNYGYTF.

V and J are TRBV10-2 and TRBJ1-4; D is perhaps TRBD1 (6 bases). The germline V gene has CDR1 WSHSY and CDR2 SAAADI. The CDR3 loop spans 18 amino acids. The V gene lost 6 bases and the J gene lost 0 bases, with 20 bases spanning the gap. DNA of the CDR3: TGCGCCAGCAGCCGATCCCCAGGACAGACTTCAACTAATGAAAAACTGTTTTTT. It encodes CASSRSPGQTSTNEKLFF.

The rearrangement links TRBV2 to TRBJ1-1; D is unresolved. V was clipped by 5 bases and J by 4 bases, with 14 bases between them. CDR1 and CDR2 (germline): SNHLY, FYNNEI. The CDR3 has 14 residues. The chain's CDR3 is CASSPLTGGTEAFF. In nucleotides, the CDR3 is TGTGCCAGCAGTCCTTTGACTGGAGGCACTGAAGCTTTCTTT.

Comment on this clone: The identical CDR3 is also encoded by other nucleotide sequences in the sample. J is TRBJ2-7 and V is TRBV2, with D perhaps TRBD2 (6 bases). CDR3 size: 13 residues. Germline CDR1 is SNHLY and CDR2 is FYNNEI. V lost 3 bases to trimming and J lost 3 bases, with 9 bases between them. The CDR3 loop reads CASSDSGLYEQYF. In nucleotides, the CDR3 is TGTGCCAGCAGTGACAGCGGGCTCTACGAGCAGTACTTC.

The J gene is TRBJ2-4, the V gene TRBV19, with D possibly being TRBD2 (5 bases). CDR3 size: 13 residues. Germline V gene data show CDR1 as LNHDA and CDR2 as SQIVND (reference sequence). V gave up 10 bases and J gave up 0 bases, with 10 bases separating them. Written as DNA, the CDR3 is TGTGCCACCCGCGCGGGAGCCAAAAACATTCAGTACTTC. This translates into CATRAGAKNIQYF.

The J gene is TRBJ2-7, the V gene TRBV4-2, with D possibly TRBD2 on 6 matching bases. With 3 bases removed from V and 0 bases from J, the gap between germline ends came to 15 bases. Looked up from germline, CDR1 is LGHNA and CDR2 is YNFKEQ. CDR3 length: 16 amino acids. The chain's CDR3 is CASSHPGGVSSYEQYF. CDR3 in DNA: TGTGCCAGCAGCCATCCTGGCGGGGTTAGCTCCTACGAGCAGTACTTC.

The DNA for the CDR3 is TGTGCCAGCAGTGAGGCCTGCCAGGTCTCCTACGAGCAGTACTTC. Protein product: CASSEACQVSYEQYF. The chain couples TRBV2 to TRBJ2-7; no firm D call. This CDR3 region has 15 residues. Germline V lookup: CDR1 SNHLY, CDR2 FYNNEI. Trimming left V 3 bases short and J 0 bases short, with 12 bases between.

J is TRBJ2-3 and V is TRBV4-1; TRBD2 matches at 8 bases. Per the germline V gene, CDR1 is MGHRA and CDR2 is YSYEKL. Losses at the gene ends were 0 bases for V and 0 bases for J; bases not matched to a gene: 20. This CDR3 spans 22 amino acids. The CDR3 region is CASSQDKGLAGTYRFSTDTQYF. CDR3 sequence (DNA): TGCGCCAGCAGCCAAGATAAGGGTTTAGCGGGAACTTACAGATTTAGCACAGATACGCAGTATTTT.

The chain is built from TRBV5-4 and TRBJ2-1, with TRBD2 matching over 12 bases. The CDR3 sequence is 19 residues long. The germline gives CDR1 SGHNT, CDR2 YYREEE (reference sequence). The trim removed 0 bases at V and 4 bases at J, leaving 11 bases unmatched. This CDR3 is CASSLGPLAGGPLYNEQFF. The CDR3 bases are TGTGCCAGCAGCTTGGGTCCACTAGCGGGGGGTCCCCTTTACAATGAGCAGTTCTTC.

The chain links TRBV6-6 to TRBJ2-7, with 8 bases aligning to TRBD1. The ends lost 5 bases at V and 0 bases at J; junction bases unmatched: 3. CDR1 and CDR2 (germline): MNHNY, SVGAGI (reference sequence). The CDR3 contains 14 residues. CDR3 sequence (DNA): TGTGCCAGCAGTCGCGGGACAGGCTCCTACGAGCAGTACTTC. Translating it yields CASSRGTGSYEQYF.

This clone was seen more than once but under ten times. The genes are TRBV4-1 and TRBJ2-5, with D perhaps TRBD2 (6 bases). V was cut by 2 bases and J by 3 bases, with 16 bases left in between. The CDR3 runs 16 residues. The germline V gene has CDR1 MGHRA and CDR2 YSYEKL. The CDR3 protein is CASSQRLRGFKETQYF. CDR3 in DNA: TGCGCCAGCAGCCAACGATTACGGGGGTTTAAAGAGACCCAGTACTTC.

The chain links TRBV9 to TRBJ2-7, with TRBD2 matching over 7 bases. Trimming took 4 bases from V and 3 from J; bases not matched to a gene: 13. Germline CDR1 reads SGDLS; CDR2 reads YYNGEE. The CDR3 spans 16 residues. The CDR3 region is CASSPSTCGSLYEQYF. CDR3 sequence (DNA): TGTGCCAGCAGCCCCAGTACTTGCGGGAGTCTCTACGAGCAGTACTTC. The variable domain in full, with the rest retrieved from reference TRBV9 and TRBJ2-7, is DSGVTQTPKHLITATGQRVTLRCSPRSGDLSVYWYQQSLDQGLQFLIQYYNGEERAKGNILERFSAQQFPDLHSELNLSSLELGDSALYFCASSPSTCGSLYEQYFGPGTRLTVT.

The rearrangement joins TRBV5-1 to TRBJ2-2; 8 nucleotides line up with TRBD2. The junction had 5 bases not matched to a gene; V was cut back by 2 bases and J by 5 bases. The CDR3 runs 15 residues. Germline loops: CDR1 SGHRS, CDR2 YFSETQ. CDR3 amino acids: CASSFAGGRTGELFF. CDR3 DNA: TGCGCCAGCAGCTTTGCAGGCGGGAGGACCGGGGAGCTGTTTTTT.

This clone was found once. This chain joins TRBV13 and TRBJ2-1; 9 bases map to TRBD2. The V gene end was trimmed by 0 bases and the J gene end by 3 bases; junction bases not matched to a gene: 12. The CDR3 is 19 residues long. Germline V gene lookup returns CDR1 PRHDT and CDR2 FYEKMQ (reference sequence). For the CDR3, the DNA is TGTGCCAGCAGCTTAGGCTCTAGCGGGACCCTACCATACTACAATGAGCAGTTCTTC. Protein sequence: CASSLGSSGTLPYYNEQFF.

V and J are TRBV15 and TRBJ2-7; 8 bases align to TRBD1. The junction had 10 bases not matched to a gene; V was cut back by 8 bases and J by 1 base. Germline V gene data show CDR1 as LNHNV and CDR2 as YYDKDF (reference sequence). The CDR3 covers 15 residues. CDR3 region: CATRRRTGFSYEQYF. DNA of the CDR3: TGTGCCACCCGGAGGAGGACAGGGTTTTCCTACGAGCAGTACTTC.

Here the CDR3 DNA reads TGTGCCAGCAGTTTAGCGGCAGGGATGGAGTTCTTC. It specifies CASSLAAGMEFF. V and J are TRBV28 and TRBJ2-1; D perhaps matches TRBD1 (5 bases). The CDR3 has 12 amino acids. CDR1 and CDR2 from the germline V gene are MDHEN and SYDVKM. V lost 2 bases and J 14 bases, leaving 13 bases between the germline ends. Full variable domain (missing parts from reference TRBV28 and TRBJ2-1): DVKVTQSSRYLVKRTGEKVFLECVQDMDHENMFWYRQDPGLGLRLIYFSYDVKMKEKGDIPEGYSVSREKKERFSLILESASTNQTSMYLCASSLAAGMEFFGPGTRLTVL.

The chain employs TRBV5-1 and TRBJ2-1, with 16 bases aligning to TRBD2. The CDR3 is made up of 18 amino acids. The J segment lost 4 bases and the V segment lost 0 bases, leaving 4 bases of the junction unmatched. CDR1 and CDR2 from the germline V gene are SGHRS and YFSETQ. The CDR3 is CASSLVGLAGGDYNEQFF. The DNA of the CDR3 is TGCGCCAGCAGCTTGGTGGGACTAGCGGGAGGGGATTACAATGAGCAGTTCTTC.

The chain employs TRBV7-9 and TRBJ1-5, with 7 bases lining up with TRBD1. The CDR3 runs to 14 residues. Trimming took 5 bases from V and 0 from J; bases not matched to a gene: 1. Germline CDR1 and CDR2: SEHNR and FQNEAQ (reference sequence). The CDR3 region is CASSQGDSNQPQHF. CDR3 nucleotides: TGTGCCAGCAGCCAGGGGGATAGCAATCAGCCCCAGCATTTT.